Listed here are 21 T cell receptor beta chains from one sample, sequenced in a study of CD8 T cells in Susac syndrome. RNA in amounts of 0.5 to 1 ug was reverse transcribed with random hexamers. A single record per CDR3 protein comes from TCRdb applying MiXCR to the immunoSEQ multiplex PCR reads. The data contain about 250,000 distinct CDR3 sequences, just under 95% of them singletons. The source material was CD4+ T cells from PBMCs. The receptors were gathered from a human donor with multiple sclerosis.

This chain links TRBV5-1 with TRBJ1-1; D is unclear. Germline V gene data show CDR1 as SGHRS and CDR2 as YFSETQ. The CDR3 consists of 16 residues. With 0 bases removed from V and 1 base from J, the gap between germline ends came to 13 bases. Written as DNA, the CDR3 is TGCGCCAGCAGCTTGGGGGGTGCGCGGGGGAACACTGAAGCTTTCTTT. It translates to CASSLGGARGNTEAFF. Variable domain in full (rest from reference TRBV5-1 and TRBJ1-1): KAGVTQTPRYLIKTRGQQVTLSCSPISGHRSVSWYQQTPGQGLQFLFEYFSETQRNKGNFPGRFSGRQFSNSRSEMNVSTLELGDSALYLCASSLGGARGNTEAFFGQGTRLTVV.

The genes are TRBV6-1 and TRBJ2-7; perhaps D is TRBD1 or TRBD2 (5 bases each). The CDR3 totals 15 residues. CDR1 MNHNS and CDR2 SASEGT come from the germline V gene. The DNA for the CDR3 is TGTGCCAGCAGAGAAGGGACGTTCAGCTCCTACGAGCAGTACGTC. Translated, it gives CASREGTFSSYEQYV.

This clonotype was recorded once. The rearrangement uses TRBV28 and TRBJ2-2, with 9 bases matching TRBD1. CDR1 is MDHEN and CDR2 is SYDVKM in the germline V gene. V lost 5 bases, J lost 4 bases, and 5 bases stayed unmatched. The CDR3 spans 15 residues. CDR3 residues: CASSKGTGSTGELFF. Written as DNA, the CDR3 is TGTGCCAGCAGTAAGGGGACAGGGAGCACCGGGGAGCTGTTTTTT.

The CDR3 region is CASSRFGGDNQPQHF. The CDR3 bases are TGTGCCAGCAGCCGGTTCGGGGGGGACAATCAGCCCCAGCATTTT. This chain uses TRBV9 with TRBJ1-5; perhaps TRBD1 as D (5 bases). This CDR3 comprises 15 residues. The V gene's germline CDR1 is SGDLS and CDR2 YYNGEE. V shed 4 bases and J shed 3 bases, with 14 bases lying between them.

V is TRBV7-9 and J is TRBJ1-2; D might be TRBD1 (6 bases). V was shortened by 5 bases and J by 4 bases, with 14 bases between the two germline ends. The CDR3 has 14 residues. Germline V gene data show CDR1 as SEHNR and CDR2 as FQNEAQ (reference sequence). The chain's CDR3 is CASSSGDKGYGYTF. For the CDR3, the DNA is TGTGCCAGCAGCAGTGGGGACAAGGGCTATGGCTACACCTTC.

The chain carries TRBV25-1 and TRBJ2-3; TRBD1 agrees at 9 bases. V lost 4 bases and J lost 0; bases outside the gene matches: 5. This CDR3 comprises 16 residues. The germline V gene has CDR1 MGHDK and CDR2 SYGVNS. The CDR3 sequence: CASSGGTGISTDTQYF. The DNA for the CDR3 is TGTGCCAGCAGTGGAGGGACAGGGATTAGCACAGATACGCAGTATTTT.

The chain carries TRBV29-1 and TRBJ2-2, with TRBD1 as a possible D gene (6 bases). CDR3 size: 13 residues. CDR1 is SQVTM, CDR2 ANQGSEA, per germline. Between the trimmed V and J ends, which lost 8 bases and 1 base, there was a span of 11 bases. Here the CDR3 reads CSTSTGNTGELFF. The CDR3 DNA follows: TGCAGCACTTCGACAGGGAACACCGGGGAGCTGTTTTTT.

This clonotype was counted a single time. J is TRBJ2-1 and V is TRBV5-1; D gene uncertain. The CDR3 sequence is 14 residues long. Trimming pared 5 bases from V and 5 bases from J, leaving 14 bases between. In germline, CDR1 is SGHRS, CDR2 YFSETQ. This chain's CDR3 is CASRVQNGNNEQFF. The CDR3 nucleotides read TGCGCCAGCAGAGTCCAAAACGGTAACAATGAGCAGTTCTTC. Drawing the rest from reference TRBV5-1 and TRBJ2-1, the complete variable domain is KAGVTQTPRYLIKTRGQQVTLSCSPISGHRSVSWYQQTPGQGLQFLFEYFSETQRNKGNFPGRFSGRQFSNSRSEMNVSTLELGDSALYLCASRVQNGNNEQFFGPGTRLTVL.

The rearrangement links TRBV19 to TRBJ2-3; 11 bases line up with TRBD1. Trimming at V came to 4 bases and at J to 3 bases, leaving 3 bases not matched to a gene. CDR3 length: 15 residues. CDR1 is LNHDA, CDR2 SQIVND, per germline (reference sequence). Here the CDR3 reads CASSTGQGGTDTQYF. For the CDR3, the DNA is TGTGCCAGTAGTACGGGACAGGGGGGAACAGATACGCAGTATTTT.

The chain recombines TRBV5-1 with TRBJ2-3; 8 bases map to TRBD1. The CDR3 totals 15 residues. Germline lookup yields CDR1 SGHRS and CDR2 YFSETQ. V trimming: 3 bases; J trimming: 3 bases; junction bases outside the gene matches: 6. CDR3 in amino acids: CASSYTGGGTDTQYF. CDR3 bases: TGCGCCAGCAGCTACACAGGGGGAGGAACAGATACGCAGTATTTT.

The chain uses TRBV24-1 and TRBJ1-2; no clear D. The V gene's germline CDR1 is KGHDR and CDR2 SFDVKD. Trimming cost V 3 bases and J 2 bases, with 3 bases left between them. CDR3 size: 12 residues. The CDR3 loop reads CATSDQNYGYTF. The CDR3 DNA reads TGTGCCACCAGTGATCAAAACTATGGCTACACCTTC.

The chain recombines TRBV6-5 with TRBJ1-1, with a possible D match to TRBD1 (5 bases). V lost 0 bases to trimming and J lost 5 bases, with 19 bases between them. The length of the CDR3 is 17 residues. Germline V gene lookup returns CDR1 MNHEY and CDR2 SVGAGI. CDR3 amino acids: CASSYSTNRRTGTEAFF. In DNA form, the CDR3 reads TGTGCCAGCAGTTACTCAACCAACAGGCGAACTGGGACTGAAGCTTTCTTT.

In its sample, this clonotype was seen once. The chain joins TRBV10-3 to TRBJ1-2; TRBD1 agrees at 9 bases. The ends lost 4 bases at V and 6 bases at J; junction bases unmatched: 6. Germline V gene sequence: CDR1 ENHRY, CDR2 SYGVKD. This CDR3 region has 14 residues. CDR3 region: CAISGWGQGDGYTF. The CDR3 DNA follows: TGTGCCATCAGTGGTTGGGGACAGGGCGATGGCTACACCTTC.

The chain is built from TRBV9 and TRBJ2-7; D remains unclear. Germline V gives CDR1 SGDLS, CDR2 YYNGEE. The V and J ends lost 2 bases and 5 bases respectively, with 20 bases between them. The CDR3 length is 16 residues. For the CDR3, the DNA is TGTGCCAGCAGCGTGGTCCTTCGACCGTGCCCAAACGAGCAGTACTTC. This gives the protein CASSVVLRPCPNEQYF.

This chain links TRBV5-1 with TRBJ1-1, with 10 bases matching TRBD1. This CDR3 spans 17 amino acids. The J segment lost 5 bases and the V segment lost 1 base, leaving 11 bases of the junction unmatched. CDR1 is SGHRS, CDR2 YFSETQ, per germline. The CDR3 region is CASSLLGQGSPGTEAFF. CDR3 coding DNA: TGCGCCAGCAGCTTGTTGGGACAGGGGTCGCCGGGGACTGAAGCTTTCTTT.

The chain employs TRBV7-6 and TRBJ2-5, with 7 bases matching TRBD2. This CDR3 contains 15 residues. The germline gives CDR1 SGHVS, CDR2 FNYEAQ. The trim removed 4 bases at V and 4 bases at J, leaving 9 bases unmatched. CDR3 loop: CASSSVDGRRETQYF. The CDR3 DNA reads TGTGCCAGCAGCTCTGTCGACGGGAGGAGAGAGACCCAGTACTTC.

This rearrangement joins TRBV19 to TRBJ1-2, with a possible D match to TRBD1 (6 bases). The V gene's germline CDR1 is LNHDA and CDR2 SQIVND (reference sequence). Trimming removed 5 bases from V and 3 bases from J, with 13 bases in between. The CDR3 is made up of 14 amino acids. The CDR3 bases are TGTGCCAGTAGTTCCCGACAGGTGGACTATGGCTACACCTTC. Translating gives CASSSRQVDYGYTF.

V and J are TRBV5-1 and TRBJ1-1; D possibly corresponds to TRBD1 (5 bases). CDR3 length: 13 residues. Trimming shortened V by 4 bases and J by 11 bases, and 18 bases separated the two germline ends. Germline V gene sequence: CDR1 SGHRS, CDR2 YFSETQ. The CDR3 DNA reads as TGCGCCAGCAGCCCGCACGGGGCCATGCGTGCTTTCTTT. Amino acid sequence: CASSPHGAMRAFF.

The gene calls are TRBV30 and TRBJ1-5; D perhaps matches TRBD1 (5 bases). V shed 2 bases and J shed 3 bases, with 8 bases lying between them. The CDR3 contains 13 residues. Germline V gene data show CDR1 as GTSNPN and CDR2 as SVGIG (reference sequence). The CDR3, as DNA: TGTGCCTGGAGTTCCGGGACCAATCAGCCCCAGCATTTT. Its protein is CAWSSGTNQPQHF.

The rearrangement joins TRBV4-1 to TRBJ2-3; 14 bases align to TRBD2. Germline lookup yields CDR1 MGHRA and CDR2 YSYEKL. CDR3 size: 16 residues. Trimming at V came to 3 bases and at J to 6 bases, leaving 5 bases not matched to a gene. CDR3 DNA sequence: TGCGCCAGCAGCCAGGCCGGGACTAGCGGGAGTGATACGCAGTATTTT. Translating it yields CASSQAGTSGSDTQYF.

CDR3 nucleotide sequence: TGTGCCAGCAGTCCCTTGGCGGAGTACAATGAGCAGTTCTTC. This codes for CASSPLAEYNEQFF. The chain joins TRBV27 to TRBJ2-1; no clear D gene. CDR1 and CDR2 from the germline V gene are MNHEY and SMNVEV (reference sequence). Trimming removed 5 bases at V and 4 bases at J, with 12 bases between. CDR3 size: 14 residues.